The clone carrying this TCR beta chain has just a few counts. Its antigen is undetermined. These data are taken from a study of brain metastases from non-small cell lung cancer. Overall study results and limits: T-cell infiltration was lower in brain metastases than primaries (P < 0.001). TCR repertoires overlapped largely between brain metastases and matched primaries. Compared with their matched primary tumors, about 62% of brain metastases showed expanded T-cell clones.

The germline gives CDR1 LGHNA, CDR2 YSLEER. Deletions cut 3 bases from V and 2 bases from J, with 17 bases between. The CDR3 is 17 amino acids. Sequencing used immunoSEQ multiplex PCR; TCRdb keeps in-frame clones, though not all of them. The sample has about 2,200 clones; around 83% are singletons. The clonotype was recovered from a donor at least 40 years old with non-small cell lung cancer. Sample: tissue from a brain metastasis. This chain links TRBV4-3 with TRBJ2-1; D is perhaps TRBD2 (6 bases). The chain's CDR3 is CASSHPMEGTTYNEQFF. The CDR3 DNA is TGCGCCAGCAGCCATCCCATGGAGGGGACCACCTACAATGAGCAGTTCTTC.